A single sample is the source of the 21 T cell receptor beta chains below, sequenced in a study of Ad26.COV2.S vaccination and SARS-CoV-2 variants. This sample's treatment: about 20 received Ad26.COV2.S at low or high dose, single or two shots; about 5 received placebo; per-sample allocation not given. On day 63 after the first injection, vaccine and placebo recipients gave samples. Here immunoSEQ multiplex PCR was the method, and the copy in TCRdb shows in-frame clones only, minus some. The sample has 350,000 to 400,000 clones, less than 90% seen once. The source material was peripheral blood, sampled in a trial of Ad26.COV2.S vaccine versus placebo. The receptors stem from a person between 18 and 65 years old who received the Ad26.COV2.S COVID-19 vaccine or a placebo.

The CDR3, as DNA: TGTGCCAGCAGCGCGATATCGGATGGATCACCCCTCCACTTT. It translates to CASSAISDGSPLHF. This chain connects TRBV7-9 to TRBJ1-6; D unclear. The CDR3 covers 14 residues. V was clipped by 5 bases and J by 10 bases, with 15 bases between them. CDR1 is SEHNR, CDR2 FQNEAQ, per germline (reference sequence).

This clone was observed a few times. V gene TRBV6-2 or TRBV6-3 combines with J gene TRBJ1-2; D gene unclear. CDR1 MNHEY and CDR2 SVGEGT come from the germline V gene. Trimming shortened V by 2 bases and J by 4 bases, and 14 bases separated the two germline ends. This CDR3 spans 15 amino acids. For the CDR3, the DNA is TGTGCCAGCAGTTACAGACCAGTACGAGGCTATGGCTACACCTTC. Translating gives CASSYRPVRGYGYTF.

The chain uses TRBV5-4 and TRBJ1-1, with a weak D call TRBD1 (5 bases). Trimming cost V 4 bases and J 0 bases, with 10 bases left between them. This CDR3 has 14 residues. The V gene's germline CDR1 is SGHNT and CDR2 YYREEE (reference sequence). The CDR3 DNA reads TGTGCCAGCAGCCTCAGGGAATTGAACACTGAAGCTTTCTTT. It is translated as CASSLRELNTEAFF.

The chain uses TRBV19 and TRBJ2-5, with unresolved D. V was clipped by 6 bases and J by 5 bases, with 13 bases between them. Germline V gives CDR1 LNHDA, CDR2 SQIVND (reference sequence). The CDR3 runs to 13 residues. The CDR3 DNA reads TGTGCCAGTAGCAATATTGTAGGTGAGACCCAGTACTTC. Its protein is CASSNIVGETQYF.

The CDR3 loop is CASSPRDAQKSPLHF. As DNA, the CDR3 is TGTGCCAGCTCACCCCGGGACGCGCAGAAATCACCCCTCCACTTT. The chain combines TRBV18 with TRBJ1-6, with D perhaps matching TRBD1 (5 bases). Germline CDR1 is KGHSH and CDR2 is LQKENI. The V end was cut by 3 bases, the J end by 10 bases, with 16 bases between. The length of the CDR3 is 15 residues.

The V call is TRBV11-2, the J call TRBJ2-2; 12 bases map to TRBD2. Per the germline V gene, CDR1 is SGHAT and CDR2 is FQNNGV. V was pared by 3 bases and J by 4 bases, with 0 bases of the junction left unmatched. This CDR3 is 15 amino acids long. For the CDR3, the DNA is TGTGCCAGCAGCTTGGGACTAGCGGGCACCGGGGAGCTGTTTTTT. Protein: CASSLGLAGTGELFF. Drawing the rest from reference TRBV11-2 and TRBJ2-2, the complete variable domain is EAGVAQSPRYKIIEKRQSVAFWCNPISGHATLYWYQQILGQGPKLLIQFQNNGVVDDSQLPKDRFSAERLKGVDSTLKIQPAKLEDSAVYLCASSLGLAGTGELFFGEGSRLTVL.

The chain has TRBV27 and TRBJ2-2; TRBD2 matches at 11 bases. The ends lost 5 bases at V and 3 bases at J; junction bases unmatched: 8. The CDR3 runs to 17 residues. The germline CDR1 and CDR2 sequences are MNHEY and SMNVEV (reference sequence). CDR3 DNA: TGTGCCAGCAGTATTACTAGCGGGGGCCCGGACACCGGGGAGCTGTTTTTT. Protein: CASSITSGGPDTGELFF.

The genes are TRBV5-4 and TRBJ2-6; unclear D gene. The CDR3 loop spans 16 amino acids. Germline V CDR1 and CDR2: SGHNT, YYREEE (reference sequence). V was clipped by 2 bases and J by 0 bases, with 9 bases between them. DNA of the CDR3: TGTGCCAGCAGCTTCCCACCGCTCTCTGGGGCCAACGTCCTGACTTTC. This encodes CASSFPPLSGANVLTF.

The chain carries TRBV11-2 and TRBJ2-7; 10 bases agree with TRBD1. CDR3 length: 15 amino acids. Germline V lookup: CDR1 SGHAT, CDR2 FQNNGV. With 5 bases clipped from V and 4 bases from J, the junction kept 8 bases outside the gene matches. CDR3 sequence: CASSADRGDRYEQYF. The DNA of the CDR3 is TGTGCCAGCAGCGCGGACAGGGGGGATCGATACGAGCAGTACTTC. The variable domain in full, with the rest retrieved from reference TRBV11-2 and TRBJ2-7, is EAGVAQSPRYKIIEKRQSVAFWCNPISGHATLYWYQQILGQGPKLLIQFQNNGVVDDSQLPKDRFSAERLKGVDSTLKIQPAKLEDSAVYLCASSADRGDRYEQYFGPGTRLTVT.

J is TRBJ1-4 and V is TRBV9, with D perhaps TRBD1 (5 bases). CDR1 is SGDLS and CDR2 is YYNGEE in the germline V gene. This CDR3 comprises 14 residues. V lost 4 bases and J 3 bases, leaving 10 bases between the germline ends. The CDR3 nucleotides are TGTGCCAGCAGCAAGTGGGGGTCTAATGAAAAACTGTTTTTT. Translated, it gives CASSKWGSNEKLFF.

The chain recombines TRBV7-2 with TRBJ1-2; D remains unclear. The CDR3 has 13 amino acids. Germline V gene lookup returns CDR1 SGHTA and CDR2 FQGNSA. Trimming removed 5 bases from V and 4 bases from J, with 11 bases in between. The CDR3 loop is CASSTPRIYGYTF. The CDR3 coding sequence is TGTGCCAGCAGCACCCCTCGCATCTATGGCTACACCTTC.

J is TRBJ2-1 and V is TRBV7-9; 14 bases map to TRBD2. Germline V gene sequence: CDR1 SEHNR, CDR2 FQNEAQ (reference sequence). V dropped 5 bases and J dropped 8; count of bases not matched to a gene: 5. This CDR3 is 15 amino acids long. CDR3 region: CASSPATSGGDEQFF. The DNA of the CDR3 is TGTGCCAGCAGCCCCGCGACTAGCGGGGGGGATGAGCAGTTCTTC.

The chain employs TRBV4-1 and TRBJ2-1; 8 nucleotides align to TRBD2. The CDR3 runs 16 residues. CDR1 MGHRA and CDR2 YSYEKL come from the germline V gene. Trimming cost V 3 bases and J 0 bases; bases outside gene matches: 4. Here the CDR3 DNA reads TGCGCCAGCAGCCAGGGGACTAGGAGCTCCTACAATGAGCAGTTCTTC. It specifies CASSQGTRSSYNEQFF.

This clone was seen just once. The rearrangement uses TRBV3-1 (or the pseudogene TRBV3-2) and TRBJ2-7, with 8 bases fitting TRBD1. Germline CDR1 LGHDT, CDR2 YNNKEL (reference sequence). This CDR3 region has 15 residues. Trimming took 1 base from V and 2 from J; bases not matched to a gene: 4. CDR3 protein: CASSQGTDRAYEQYF. In DNA form, the CDR3 reads TGTGCCAGCAGCCAAGGGACGGACAGGGCCTACGAGCAGTACTTC.

This chain joins TRBV6-5 and TRBJ1-1; D remains unclear. The CDR3 length is 13 residues. Between the trimmed V and J ends, which lost 2 bases and 5 bases, there was a span of 9 bases. Germline V lookup: CDR1 MNHEY, CDR2 SVGAGI. CDR3 protein: CASSYNGVTEAFF. CDR3 in DNA: TGTGCCAGCAGTTACAACGGGGTGACTGAAGCTTTCTTT.

This chain joins TRBV3-1 (or the pseudogene TRBV3-2) and TRBJ1-1; the D is unclear. In germline, CDR1 is LGHDT, CDR2 YNNKEL (reference sequence). V was cut by 1 base and J by 7 bases, with 22 bases left in between. The CDR3 length is 17 residues. CDR3 DNA sequence: TGTGCCAGCAGCCAAGTACGCGGGAATACCTGGGTTGGTGAAGCTTTCTTT. This sequence encodes CASSQVRGNTWVGEAFF.

The rearrangement joins TRBV19 to TRBJ2-5; a possible D gene is TRBD1 (6 bases). CDR1 and CDR2 (germline): LNHDA, SQIVND (reference sequence). V lost 8 bases and J lost 4, with 14 bases in between. The CDR3 consists of 13 residues. Here the CDR3 reads CASGGVGRETQYF. The CDR3, as DNA: TGTGCCAGTGGGGGCGTGGGGAGAGAGACCCAGTACTTC.

This rearrangement joins TRBV4-3 to TRBJ2-7; TRBD2 matches 10 bases. The CDR3 has 15 amino acids. Trimming at V came to 1 base and at J to 3 bases, leaving 3 bases not matched to a gene. CDR1 and CDR2 (germline): LGHNA, YSLEER. The CDR3 loop is CASSQASSGGYEQYF. CDR3 coding DNA: TGCGCCAGCAGCCAAGCGTCTAGCGGGGGCTACGAGCAGTACTTC.

The chain combines TRBV3-1 (or the pseudogene TRBV3-2) with TRBJ1-2, with 10 bases that match TRBD1. J lost 7 bases, V lost 5 bases, and 7 bases had no gene match. The CDR3 totals 14 residues. Germline V gene sequence: CDR1 LGHDT, CDR2 YNNKEL (reference sequence). This CDR3 reads CASSSRDRGSGYTF. The DNA of the CDR3 is TGTGCCAGCAGCTCCCGGGACAGGGGTAGTGGCTACACCTTC.

This chain connects TRBV4-3 to TRBJ2-7, with 9 bases matching TRBD1. There are 15 residues in the CDR3. Germline V CDR1 and CDR2: LGHNA, YSLEER. J gave up 2 bases and V 4 bases, and 6 bases lay outside the gene matches. The CDR3, as DNA: TGCGCCAGCAGCCCCTACAGGGGGCACCCCTACGAGCAGTACTTC. Its translation: CASSPYRGHPYEQYF.

CDR3 nucleotide sequence: TGTGCCATCAGTGGGGCCGGGTACGTCGACAATGAGCAGTTCTTC. Translated: CAISGAGYVDNEQFF. The chain combines TRBV10-3 with TRBJ2-1; no clear D gene. Trimming took 4 bases from V and 5 from J, leaving 15 bases between them. Germline CDR1 and CDR2: ENHRY and SYGVKD. The CDR3 has 15 amino acids.